The source of this T cell receptor (beta chain) is a study of T-cell reconstitution after alpha-beta-depleted transplantation in children. This clonotype has only a few counts. As it was prepared, the TCRbeta library received unique molecular identifiers. TCRdb analysed the PCR reads with MiXCR anew, one entry per CDR3 protein. The profile covers over 550,000 distinct CDR3 sequences, with roughly a tenth appearing a single time and 4% to 5% taken by the ten largest. Trimming stripped 7 bases from V and 10 bases from J, with 17 bases between. CDR1 and CDR2 from the germline V gene are LNHDA and SQIVND (reference sequence). The CDR3 covers 14 residues.

The specimen comprised PBMCs from the stem cell graft donor, sampled from the stem cell graft. This TCR came from a human donor who donated a stem cell graft to a child with acute myeloid leukemia. V usage is TRBV19 and J usage is TRBJ1-6; D might be TRBD1 (5 bases). Here the CDR3 reads CASKQGAPASPLHF. CDR3 sequence (DNA): TGTGCCAGTAAGCAGGGAGCGCCCGCGTCACCCCTCCACTTT.